Shown below are 32 T cell receptor beta chains from a single sample sequenced in a study of identical twins. TCRdb independently ran MiXCR on the 5' RACE reads; one entry per CDR3 protein. The sample consists of hundreds of thousands of distinct CDR3 sequences, 6.1% of them appearing once. The sequenced sample was naive T cells sorted from blood. The receptors were sampled from a man aged 18 to 29 in good health.

The genes are TRBV6-5 and TRBJ1-6; D call uncertain. The CDR3 is made up of 16 amino acids. Trimming took off 2 bases at V and 6 bases at J, with 14 bases between the two ends. Germline V gene sequence: CDR1 MNHEY, CDR2 SVGAGI. The CDR3 protein is CASSYGVGLRNSPLHF. CDR3 coding DNA: TGTGCCAGCAGTTACGGTGTTGGACTGCGTAATTCACCCCTCCACTTT.

This clonotype came up many times. The CDR3 sequence is CASSRAGSTDTQYF. CDR3 DNA: TGTGCCAGCAGCCGAGCGGGGAGCACAGATACGCAGTATTTT. The V call is TRBV7-2, the J call TRBJ2-3, with 7 bases aligning to TRBD2. The germline CDR1 and CDR2 sequences are SGHTA and FQGNSA. The CDR3 runs to 14 residues. V shed 5 bases and J 0 bases; nucleotides not matched to a gene: 2.

There are a few counts of this clonotype. This rearrangement joins TRBV11-3 to TRBJ2-5, with unresolved D. Per the germline V gene, CDR1 is SGHNT and CDR2 is YENEEA. Trimming took 2 bases from V and 3 from J, leaving 10 bases between them. The CDR3 consists of 14 residues. The CDR3 region is CASSLRSLKETQYF. The DNA for the CDR3 is TGTGCCAGCAGCTTACGGTCACTAAAAGAGACCCAGTACTTC.

This clonotype was counted once. A much bigger clone sits one base away, suggesting this may be a read error. CDR3 amino acids: CASSLLRDIQETQYF. Written as DNA, the CDR3 is TGTGCCAGCAGTTTGCTCCGGGACATCCAAGAGACCCAGTACTTC. The chain recombines TRBV12-3 or TRBV12-4 with TRBJ2-5; D possibly corresponds to TRBD1 (6 bases). V lost 3 bases, J lost 1 base, and 12 bases lay in between. The CDR3 extends over 15 amino acids.

In its sample, this clonotype was seen many times. The CDR3 loop reads CASRGTDATIEQYF. The CDR3 DNA sequence: TGTGCCAGCAGAGGGACAGATGCGACCATCGAGCAGTACTTC. The genes are TRBV12-3 or TRBV12-4 and TRBJ2-7, with 7 nucleotides matching TRBD1. The V gene end was trimmed by 6 bases and the J gene end by 6 bases; junction bases not matched to a gene: 11. This CDR3 contains 14 residues.

The chain joins TRBV5-1 to TRBJ1-4, with 10 bases matching TRBD1. With 5 bases clipped from V and 8 bases from J, the junction kept 6 bases outside the gene matches. The CDR3 has 14 amino acids. The germline V gene encodes CDR1 SGHRS and CDR2 YFSETQ. The CDR3 DNA reads as TGCGCCAGCAGTGACAGGGGGCCGGACGAAAAACTGTTTTTT. Residues: CASSDRGPDEKLFF.

This clonotype was seen many times. The chain joins TRBV12-3 or TRBV12-4 to TRBJ2-2, with D perhaps matching TRBD2 (6 bases). V lost 6 bases, J lost 3 bases, and 14 bases lay in between. CDR3 length equals 15 residues. The CDR3 sequence is CASRRPGSDTGELFF. The DNA of the CDR3 is TGTGCCAGCAGGCGCCCCGGGAGTGACACCGGGGAGCTGTTTTTT.

The V and J genes are TRBV7-9 and TRBJ2-1; 8 bases are shared with TRBD2. The V and J ends lost 5 bases and 2 bases, in that order; junction bases with no gene match: 11. Germline loops: CDR1 SEHNR, CDR2 FQNEAQ (reference sequence). The CDR3 is 17 residues long. CDR3: CASSRNFGAGAYNEQFF. For the CDR3, the DNA is TGTGCCAGCAGCCGAAACTTCGGAGCGGGAGCCTACAATGAGCAGTTCTTC.

This chain uses TRBV5-1 with TRBJ2-5, with a possible D match to TRBD2 (5 bases). Germline V CDR1 and CDR2: SGHRS, YFSETQ. V lost 1 base and J lost 1, with 14 bases in between. The CDR3 covers 16 residues. The CDR3 sequence is CASSLTGSGFQETQYF. CDR3 nucleotides: TGCGCCAGCAGCTTGACTGGATCGGGGTTCCAAGAGACCCAGTACTTC.

The genes are TRBV11-1 and TRBJ2-1; 8 bases agree with TRBD2. CDR3 length: 13 amino acids. Germline CDR1 is SGHAT and CDR2 is FQDESV (reference sequence). J lost 5 bases, V lost 6 bases, and 3 bases had no gene match. The CDR3 region is CASRLAVNNEQFF. The CDR3 nucleotides read TGTGCCAGCAGACTAGCGGTGAACAATGAGCAGTTCTTC.

The chain has TRBV4-2 and TRBJ1-1; tentative D call: TRBD1 (6 bases). Germline-derived CDR1 and CDR2 are LGHNA and YNFKEQ. This CDR3 contains 14 residues. Trimming cost V 7 bases and J 0 bases, with 12 bases left between them. Here the CDR3 reads CASTQGRLNTEAFF. In DNA form, the CDR3 reads TGTGCCAGCACCCAGGGGAGGCTGAACACTGAAGCTTTCTTT.

This clonotype was seen only a few times. V usage is TRBV7-2 and J usage is TRBJ2-7, with D perhaps TRBD2 (5 bases). The CDR3 totals 15 residues. V was shortened by 4 bases and J by 4 bases, with 17 bases between the two germline ends. Germline V CDR1 and CDR2: SGHTA, FQGNSA. CDR3 nucleotides: TGTGCCAGCAGCTCTCGCCAAGACTATCTTTACGAGCAGTACTTC. It is translated as CASSSRQDYLYEQYF.

This clonotype was picked up many times. The rearrangement uses TRBV19 and TRBJ1-3, with a tentative D call TRBD1 (6 bases). The V and J ends lost 7 bases and 3 bases respectively, with 13 bases between them. There are 14 residues in the CDR3. Per germline, CDR1 LNHDA and CDR2 SQIVND (reference sequence). The CDR3, as DNA: TGTGCCAGTACTTGGGGGGCGAGTGGAAACACCATATATTTT. Amino acid sequence: CASTWGASGNTIYF.

Many counts were recorded for this clonotype. The chain uses TRBV7-2 and TRBJ2-7; D not certain. Trimming removed 2 bases from V and 0 bases from J, with 8 bases in between. The CDR3 is 14 amino acids. Germline V gene lookup returns CDR1 SGHTA and CDR2 FQGNSA. This CDR3 is CASSLLSGSYEQYF. For the CDR3, the DNA is TGTGCCAGCAGCTTATTGAGTGGCTCCTACGAGCAGTACTTC.

The rearrangement links TRBV18 to TRBJ1-1; 7 bases are shared with TRBD1. Germline lookup yields CDR1 KGHSH and CDR2 LQKENI. The V segment lost 4 bases and the J segment 3 bases; nucleotides outside the gene matches: 17. The CDR3 is 18 amino acids. The CDR3 loop is CASSRQRSTGVGDTEAFF. CDR3 DNA sequence: TGTGCCAGCTCACGCCAAAGGTCCACAGGGGTTGGGGACACTGAAGCTTTCTTT.

In its sample, this clonotype was seen a few times. This sequence joins TRBV20-1 and TRBJ2-4, with a tentative D call TRBD1 (6 bases). The V gene lost 1 base and the J gene lost 1 base, with 14 bases spanning the gap. The germline V gene has CDR1 DFQATT and CDR2 SNEGSKA (reference sequence). The CDR3 totals 16 residues. CDR3 residues: CSARVGPQGAKNIQYF. Here the CDR3 DNA reads TGCAGTGCTAGAGTGGGTCCACAGGGCGCCAAAAACATTCAGTACTTC.

The rearrangement links TRBV7-9 to TRBJ2-1, with D hard to call. V was cut by 1 base and J by 4 bases, with 8 bases left in between. The CDR3 runs to 14 residues. CDR1 SEHNR and CDR2 FQNEAQ come from the germline V gene (reference sequence). The CDR3 DNA follows: TGTGCCAGCAGCTTAGAGTTGCAGTACAATGAGCAGTTCTTC. Translating gives CASSLELQYNEQFF. The full variable domain, completed using reference TRBV7-9 and TRBJ2-1, is DTGVSQNPRHKITKRGQNVTFRCDPISEHNRLYWYRQTLGQGPEFLTYFQNEAQLEKSRLLSDRFSAERPKGSFSTLEIQRTEQGDSAMYLCASSLELQYNEQFFGPGTRLTVL.

This clonotype was recorded many times. The rearrangement joins TRBV29-1 to TRBJ2-2; the D call may be TRBD1 or TRBD2 (5 bases each). Germline V lookup: CDR1 SQVTM, CDR2 ANQGSEA. V was cut by 0 bases and J by 0 bases, with 14 bases left in between. The length of the CDR3 is 17 residues. CDR3 protein: CSVEEHRDGANTGELFF. CDR3 DNA: TGCAGCGTTGAAGAGCACCGGGACGGAGCGAACACCGGGGAGCTGTTTTTT.

The sample holds a few counts of this clonotype. The rearrangement uses TRBV30 and TRBJ2-6; possible D gene TRBD1, 6 bases. The V end was cut by 5 bases, the J end by 0 bases, with 11 bases between. From germline, CDR1 is GTSNPN and CDR2 SVGIG (reference sequence). There are 15 residues in the CDR3. The CDR3 region is CAWSDSFSGANVLTF. The DNA of the CDR3 is TGTGCCTGGTCGGACAGCTTCTCTGGGGCCAACGTCCTGACTTTC.

This clonotype came up a few times. The V and J genes are TRBV6-1 and TRBJ2-3; 8 positions match TRBD2. This CDR3 spans 17 amino acids. J gave up 6 bases and V 3 bases, and 14 bases lay outside the gene matches. CDR1 and CDR2 from the germline V gene are MNHNS and SASEGT. The CDR3 region is CASSDAPPGLVTDTQYF. In DNA, the CDR3 is TGTGCCAGCAGTGACGCCCCCCCGGGACTAGTGACCGATACGCAGTATTTT.

This clonotype was recorded many times. The V call is TRBV6-1, the J call TRBJ2-1; no reliable D call. V was trimmed by 1 base and J by 0 bases, leaving 7 bases between them. Germline CDR1 reads MNHNS; CDR2 reads SASEGT. The CDR3 extends over 15 amino acids. Here the CDR3 reads CASSEGESSYNEQFF. The CDR3 nucleotides read TGTGCCAGCAGTGAAGGCGAGAGCTCCTACAATGAGCAGTTCTTC.

This clonotype was counted only a few times. The genes are TRBV29-1 and TRBJ2-4; D possibly corresponds to TRBD2 (6 bases). The CDR3 is 14 residues long. Trimming cost V 4 bases and J 1 base, with 11 bases left between them. Germline CDR1 and CDR2: SQVTM and ANQGSEA. This CDR3 is CSVGREGAKNIQYF. DNA for the CDR3: TGCAGCGTTGGGAGGGAAGGGGCCAAAAACATTCAGTACTTC. Looking up the rest from reference TRBV29-1 and TRBJ2-4 gives the full variable domain: SAVISQKPSRDICQRGTSLTIQCQVDSQVTMMFWYRQQPGQSLTLIATANQGSEATYESGFVIDKFPISRPNLTFSTLTVSNMSPEDSSIYLCSVGREGAKNIQYFGAGTRLSVL.

This clonotype was picked up many times. The gene calls are TRBV11-2 and TRBJ2-1; D possibly matches TRBD1 or TRBD2 (6 bases each). CDR3 length equals 14 residues. V was cut by 9 bases and J by 2 bases, with 14 bases left in between. The V gene's germline CDR1 is SGHAT and CDR2 FQNNGV. This CDR3 is CASERGGTYNEQFF. The CDR3 bases are TGTGCCAGTGAGAGAGGGGGGACCTACAATGAGCAGTTCTTC.

There are many counts of this clonotype. This chain uses TRBV7-9 with TRBJ2-1; D call uncertain. Germline CDR1 SEHNR, CDR2 FQNEAQ (reference sequence). This CDR3 has 13 residues. V lost 0 bases to trimming and J lost 5 bases, with 5 bases between them. The CDR3 bases are TGTGCCAGCAGCTTAGCCTGGAACAATGAGCAGTTCTTC. Amino acid sequence: CASSLAWNNEQFF.

The CDR3 DNA follows: TGTGCCTGGAGTGCCCCTCCTCGGCGAGATACGCAGTATTTT. Translation: CAWSAPPRRDTQYF. The chain uses TRBV30 and TRBJ2-3, with D uncertain. Trimming took off 1 base at V and 5 bases at J, with 13 bases between the two ends. The CDR3 extends over 14 amino acids. Germline values: CDR1 GTSNPN, CDR2 SVGIG (reference sequence).

This clonotype was observed many times. The rearrangement links TRBV29-1 to TRBJ2-1, with 9 positions matching TRBD2. Germline CDR1 SQVTM, CDR2 ANQGSEA. This CDR3 is built from 15 residues. With 1 base clipped from V and 4 bases from J, the junction kept 5 bases outside the gene matches. This CDR3 reads CSVEVLAGFYNEQFF. As DNA, the CDR3 is TGCAGCGTTGAAGTCCTAGCGGGATTTTACAATGAGCAGTTCTTC.

At least ten counts were recorded for this clonotype. For the CDR3, the DNA is TGTGCCAGCAGCCCGGGGTCGATCGCTGAAGCTTTCTTT. Translating gives CASSPGSIAEAFF. This rearrangement joins TRBV2 to TRBJ1-1; D remains unclear. Trimming removed 6 bases from V and 6 bases from J, with 14 bases in between. Germline assignment: CDR1 SNHLY and CDR2 FYNNEI. The CDR3 is 13 amino acids.

This clonotype was counted a few times. The chain employs TRBV6-2 or TRBV6-3 and TRBJ2-2, with D tentatively TRBD2 (6 bases). Germline values: CDR1 MNHEY, CDR2 SVGEGT. V dropped 5 bases and J dropped 5 bases, with 15 bases sitting between them. The CDR3 runs 15 residues. CDR3 in DNA: TGTGCCAGCAGTAACTACGGCCGGGGGACCGGGGAGCTGTTTTTT. It is translated as CASSNYGRGTGELFF.

This clonotype occurred many times. Here the CDR3 DNA reads TGTGCCAGCAGGTCGCTCGATAGCCTTGGGCAGTTCTTC. This translates into CASRSLDSLGQFF. The rearrangement links TRBV12-3 or TRBV12-4 to TRBJ2-1; D unclear. Between the trimmed V and J ends, which lost 6 bases and 12 bases, there was a span of 18 bases. The CDR3 has 13 amino acids.

This clonotype has at least ten counts. The chain uses TRBV5-1 and TRBJ2-3, with TRBD2 identical over 9 bases. Germline values: CDR1 SGHRS, CDR2 YFSETQ. V lost 4 bases, J lost 4 bases, and 10 bases stayed unmatched. The CDR3 runs 16 residues. The CDR3 sequence: CASSPPGLASADTQYF. The DNA for the CDR3 is TGCGCCAGCAGCCCACCAGGACTAGCGTCCGCAGATACGCAGTATTTT. Together with reference TRBV5-1 and TRBJ2-3, the CDR3 gives the full variable domain: KAGVTQTPRYLIKTRGQQVTLSCSPISGHRSVSWYQQTPGQGLQFLFEYFSETQRNKGNFPGRFSGRQFSNSRSEMNVSTLELGDSALYLCASSPPGLASADTQYFGPGTRLTVL.

This clonotype was recorded many times. The chain has TRBV28 and TRBJ2-5; a weak D match, TRBD2 (6 bases). CDR1 and CDR2 (germline): MDHEN, SYDVKM. V lost 6 bases and J lost 5, with 13 bases in between. There are 13 residues in the CDR3. CDR3 residues: CASRGGGLETQYF. The CDR3 DNA reads TGTGCCAGCAGGGGAGGTGGTCTTGAGACCCAGTACTTC.

This clonotype has a count of ten or more. The CDR3 nucleotides are TGTGCCAGCAGAAAAACTAGCGGGAACTATGAGCAGTTCTTC. It translates to CASRKTSGNYEQFF. The V call is TRBV5-6, the J call TRBJ2-1; 10 bases align to TRBD2. The CDR3 covers 14 residues. Per germline, CDR1 SGHDT and CDR2 YYEEEE. Unmatched junction bases numbered 7, after V lost 5 bases and J lost 8 bases.